This T cell receptor (beta chain) was observed in a study of T cells in Graves' hyperthyroidism and ophthalmopathy. Study at large: The authors collected peripheral blood at initial diagnosis, before any treatment.

The source material, RNA transcripts, was used to amplify TCR beta CDR3 regions. The study used the HTBI primer set for a first-round RT-PCR of the TCR CDR3. TCRdb re-analysed the multiplex PCR reads in MiXCR, keeping a single row per CDR3 protein. In the table there are 370,000 or so distinct CDR3 sequences, around a sixth of which are singletons. General study results and limits: Among clonotypes expanded in thyroid above 0.001, most were also found in blood.

Hyperthyroidism, newly diagnosed and lasting under 2 months, affected patients aged 18 to 65. Exclusions: uncontrolled infection, other autoimmune disease, pregnancy, lactation. Concerning this clonotype itself: The antigen remains undetermined.

The specimen sequenced was blood. This clonotype was sampled from a woman between 18 and 30 years old with Graves' hyperthyroidism that later progressed to Graves' ophthalmopathy.

CDR3 DNA: TGCAGTGCTAGATCTAGCGGGAGTGATACGCAGTATTTT. This encodes CSARSSGSDTQYF. The V call is TRBV20-1, the J call TRBJ2-3; 10 bases line up with TRBD2. V shed 2 bases and J 6 bases; nucleotides not matched to a gene: 2. CDR3 length: 13 amino acids. CDR1 is DFQATT and CDR2 is SNEGSKA in the germline V gene (reference sequence).